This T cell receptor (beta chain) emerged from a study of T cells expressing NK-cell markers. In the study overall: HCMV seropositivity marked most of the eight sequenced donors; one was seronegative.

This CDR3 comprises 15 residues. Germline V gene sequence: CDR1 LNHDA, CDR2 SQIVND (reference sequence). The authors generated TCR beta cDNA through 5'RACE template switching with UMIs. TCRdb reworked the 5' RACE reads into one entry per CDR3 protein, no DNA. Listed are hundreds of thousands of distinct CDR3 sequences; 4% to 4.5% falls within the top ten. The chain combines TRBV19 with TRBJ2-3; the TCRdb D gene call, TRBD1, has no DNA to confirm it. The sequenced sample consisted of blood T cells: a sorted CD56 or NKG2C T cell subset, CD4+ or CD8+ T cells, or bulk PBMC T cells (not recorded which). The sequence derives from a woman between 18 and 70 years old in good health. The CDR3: CASSIGDRITDTQYF.